The present TCR beta chain was sequenced within a study of Graves' ophthalmopathy and Graves' hyperthyroidism. RNA transcripts yielded amplified TCR beta CDR3 regions. The workflow started with a first-round RT-PCR run with HTBI primers and then moved on to a second-round multiplex PCR. TCRdb fed the multiplex PCR reads into MiXCR, producing one record per CDR3 protein. The table includes 450,000 or so distinct CDR3 sequences, roughly an eighth detected once. CDR3 length equals 15 residues. Germline V gene data show CDR1 as SGHDT and CDR2 as YYEEEE. Deletions cut 1 base from V and 4 bases from J, with 11 bases between. Ophthalmopathy was moderately-to-severely active, CAS at least 3, NOSPECS at least 4, lasting under 3 months. Uncontrolled infections, other autoimmune diseases, pregnancy or lactation barred patients from enrollment. Diagnosis relied on clinical symptoms, serum thyroxine, TRAb, thyroid ultrasound and orbital computed tomography.

The sample comprised blood. The clonotype was recovered from a woman younger than 45 with Graves' ophthalmopathy. The chain carries TRBV5-6 and TRBJ2-2, with D perhaps being TRBD1 or TRBD2 (5 bases each). This chain's CDR3 is CASSLWGSGTGELFF. CDR3 in DNA: TGTGCCAGCAGCTTGTGGGGGTCAGGCACCGGGGAGCTGTTTTTT.